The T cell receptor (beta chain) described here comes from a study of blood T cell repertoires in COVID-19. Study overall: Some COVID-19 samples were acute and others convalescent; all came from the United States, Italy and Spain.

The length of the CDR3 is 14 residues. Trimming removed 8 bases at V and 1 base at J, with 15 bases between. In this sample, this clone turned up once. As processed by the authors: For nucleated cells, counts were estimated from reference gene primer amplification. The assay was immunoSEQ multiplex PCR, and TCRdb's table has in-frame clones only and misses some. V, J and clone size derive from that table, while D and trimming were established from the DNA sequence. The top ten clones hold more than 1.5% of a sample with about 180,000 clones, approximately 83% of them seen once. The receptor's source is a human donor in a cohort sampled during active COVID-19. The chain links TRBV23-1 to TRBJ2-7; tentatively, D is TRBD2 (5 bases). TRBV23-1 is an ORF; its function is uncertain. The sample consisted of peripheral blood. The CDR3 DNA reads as TGCGCCAGCTCAAAGGAGGCAGGTTCCTACGAGCAGTACTTC. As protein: CASSKEAGSYEQYF.